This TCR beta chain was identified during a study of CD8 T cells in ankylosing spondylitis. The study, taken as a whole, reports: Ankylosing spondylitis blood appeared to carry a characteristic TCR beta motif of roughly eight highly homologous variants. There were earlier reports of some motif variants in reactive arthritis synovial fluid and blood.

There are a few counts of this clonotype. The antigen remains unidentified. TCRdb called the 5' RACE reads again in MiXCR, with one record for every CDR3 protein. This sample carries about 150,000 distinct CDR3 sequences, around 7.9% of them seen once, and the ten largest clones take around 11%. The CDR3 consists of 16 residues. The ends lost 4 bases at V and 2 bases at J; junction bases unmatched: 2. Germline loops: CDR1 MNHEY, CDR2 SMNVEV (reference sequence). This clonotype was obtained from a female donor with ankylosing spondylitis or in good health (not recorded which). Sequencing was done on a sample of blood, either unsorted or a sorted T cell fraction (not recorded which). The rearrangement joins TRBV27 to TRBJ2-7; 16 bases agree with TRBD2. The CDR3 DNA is TGTGCCAGCAGTTCGGGACTAGCGGGGGGGCCCTACGAGCAGTACTTC. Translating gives CASSSGLAGGPYEQYF.